This T cell receptor (beta chain) was sequenced in a study of OX40 agonist ivuxolimab in advanced cancers. Sampling of blood occurred at baseline, cycle 4 day 1, and cycle 7 day 1. From germline, CDR1 is SGHRS and CDR2 YFSETQ. Between the trimmed V and J ends, which lost 4 bases and 2 bases, there was a span of 9 bases. The CDR3 is 13 residues long. Profiling relied on immunoSEQ multiplex PCR, and the TCRdb table lists in-frame clones only, not all of them. Of under 100,000 clones listed, under 90% are singletons. Sequenced material: CD4+ or CD8+ T cells sorted from blood, taken in a trial of the OX40 agonist ivuxolimab. This sequence was found in an adult with an advanced solid tumor such as melanoma, head and neck, liver or kidney cancer. The chain has TRBV5-1 and TRBJ2-5; maybe TRBD2 (6 bases). The CDR3 reads CASSPGRQETQYF. The CDR3 region has the DNA TGCGCCAGCAGCCCAGGGAGGCAAGAGACCCAGTACTTC.